There are a few counts of the clone carrying this T cell receptor beta chain. This record comes from a study of T-cell memory formation after mild COVID-19. Trimming shortened V by 3 bases and J by 2 bases, and 8 bases separated the two germline ends. The CDR3 is 13 amino acids. Germline CDR1 and CDR2: SQVTM and ANQGSEA. cDNA libraries for TCR alpha and TCR beta, carrying sample barcodes and UMIs, came from 5'RACE with constant-segment primers. TCRdb reanalysed the 5' RACE reads using MiXCR and keeps one entry per CDR3 protein. This sample has 580,000 or so distinct CDR3 sequences, with 15% to 20% found just once.

J is TRBJ2-1 and V is TRBV29-1; D ambiguous. The sample comprised PBMCs or a T cell subset sorted from them (not recorded which). The sequence came from an adult woman who had mild COVID-19 (a few samples of this study predate the infection). Cell type and time point are not known. The CDR3 loop is CSVEGRTYNEQFF. DNA for the CDR3: TGCAGCGTTGAGGGCAGAACCTACAATGAGCAGTTCTTC.